This T cell receptor (beta chain) stems from a study of T cell repertoires in cytomegalovirus infection. This clonotype turned up a few times. The CDR3 runs 18 residues. The germline gives CDR1 SGHAT, CDR2 FQNNGV. V was cut by 3 bases and J by 0 bases, with 19 bases left in between. TCRdb used MiXCR to reprocess the reads, holding one entry per CDR3 protein. The sample lists some 700,000 distinct CDR3 sequences, roughly a third seen once, with around 3% in the top ten. Specimen: PBMCs. The chain employs TRBV11-2 and TRBJ2-3; possibly TRBD2 for D (5 bases). The clonotype was recovered from a human donor in good health (CMV status not recorded). Some clones in this sample may be carry-over from other donors' samples. Here the CDR3 reads CASSLTSLTRASTDTQYF. CDR3 bases: TGTGCCAGCAGCTTGACAAGCCTAACTAGGGCTAGCACAGATACGCAGTATTTT.